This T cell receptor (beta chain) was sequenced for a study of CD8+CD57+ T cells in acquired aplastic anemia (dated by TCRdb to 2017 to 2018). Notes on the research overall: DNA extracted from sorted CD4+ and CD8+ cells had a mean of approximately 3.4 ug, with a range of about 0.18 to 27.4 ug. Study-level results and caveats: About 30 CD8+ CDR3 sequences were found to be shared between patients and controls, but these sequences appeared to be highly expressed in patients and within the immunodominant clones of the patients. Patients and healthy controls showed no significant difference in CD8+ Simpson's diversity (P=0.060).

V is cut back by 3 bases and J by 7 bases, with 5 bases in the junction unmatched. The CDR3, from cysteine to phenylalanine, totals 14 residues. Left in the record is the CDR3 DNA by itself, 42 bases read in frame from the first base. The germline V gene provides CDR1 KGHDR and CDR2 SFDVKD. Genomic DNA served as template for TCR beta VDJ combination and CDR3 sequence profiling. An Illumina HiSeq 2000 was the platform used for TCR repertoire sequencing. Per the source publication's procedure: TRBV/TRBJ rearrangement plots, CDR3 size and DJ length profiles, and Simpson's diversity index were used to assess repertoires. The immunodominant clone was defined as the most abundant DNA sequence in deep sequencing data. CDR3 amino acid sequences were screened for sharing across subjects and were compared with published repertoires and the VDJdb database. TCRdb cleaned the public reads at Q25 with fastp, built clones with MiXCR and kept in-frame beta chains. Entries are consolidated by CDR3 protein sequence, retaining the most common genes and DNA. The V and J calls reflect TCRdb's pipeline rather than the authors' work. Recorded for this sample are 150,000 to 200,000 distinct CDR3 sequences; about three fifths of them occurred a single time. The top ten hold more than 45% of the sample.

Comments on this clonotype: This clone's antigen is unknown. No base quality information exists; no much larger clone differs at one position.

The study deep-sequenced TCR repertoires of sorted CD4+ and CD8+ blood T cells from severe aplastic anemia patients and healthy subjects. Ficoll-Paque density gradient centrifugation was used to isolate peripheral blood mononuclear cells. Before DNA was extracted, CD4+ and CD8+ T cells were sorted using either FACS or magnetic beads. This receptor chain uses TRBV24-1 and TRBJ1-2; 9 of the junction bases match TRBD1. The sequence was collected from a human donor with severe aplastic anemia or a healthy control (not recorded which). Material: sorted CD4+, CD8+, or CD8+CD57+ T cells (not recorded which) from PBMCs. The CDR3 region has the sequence CATSDRDRALGYTF. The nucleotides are TGTGCCACCAGTGATAGGGACAGGGCACTTGGCTACACCTTC.